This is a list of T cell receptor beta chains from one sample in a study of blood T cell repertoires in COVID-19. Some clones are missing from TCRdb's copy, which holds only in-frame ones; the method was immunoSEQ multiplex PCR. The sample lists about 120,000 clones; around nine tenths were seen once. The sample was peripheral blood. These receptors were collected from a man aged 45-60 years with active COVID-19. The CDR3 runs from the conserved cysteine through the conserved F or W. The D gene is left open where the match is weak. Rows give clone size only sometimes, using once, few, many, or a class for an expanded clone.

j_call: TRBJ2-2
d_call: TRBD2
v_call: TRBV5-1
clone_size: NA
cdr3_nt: TGCGCCAGCAGCCAACGAGCGGGGGGGAACACCGGGGAGCTGTTTTTT
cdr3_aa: CASSQRAGGNTGELFF

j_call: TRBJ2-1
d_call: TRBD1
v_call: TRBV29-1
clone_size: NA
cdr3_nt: TGCAGCGTTGAAGACCCGACAGGGAACAATGAGCAGTTCTTC
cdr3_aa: CSVEDPTGNNEQFF

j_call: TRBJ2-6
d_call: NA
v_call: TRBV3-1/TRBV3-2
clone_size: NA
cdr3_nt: TGTGCCAGCAGCCAAGGGCAGGGAAAGGTCTCTGGGGCCAACGTCCTGACTTTC
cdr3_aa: CASSQGQGKVSGANVLTF

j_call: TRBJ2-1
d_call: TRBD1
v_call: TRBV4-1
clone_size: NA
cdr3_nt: TGCGCCAGCAGCCAAGATTTTGGGACAGCACACAATGAGCAGTTCTTC
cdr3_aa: CASSQDFGTAHNEQFF

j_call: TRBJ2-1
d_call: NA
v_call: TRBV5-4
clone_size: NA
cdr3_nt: TGTGCCAGCAGCCCCCTTATAACAATGGAGCAGTTCTTC
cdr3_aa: CASSPLITMEQFF

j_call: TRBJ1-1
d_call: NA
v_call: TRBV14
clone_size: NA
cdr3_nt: TGTGCCAGCACCCGGGGGGAAGGCACTGAAGCTTTCTTT
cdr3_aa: CASTRGEGTEAFF

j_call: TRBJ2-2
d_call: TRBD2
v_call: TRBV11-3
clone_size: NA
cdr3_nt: TGTGCCAGCAGCCTCGGACTAGCGGACACCGGGGAGCTGTTTTTT
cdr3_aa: CASSLGLADTGELFF

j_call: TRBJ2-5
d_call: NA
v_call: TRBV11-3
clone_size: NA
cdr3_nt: TGTGCCAGCAGCTTAACCCTTACCTCGGTAGAGACCCAGTACTTC
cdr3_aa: CASSLTLTSVETQYF

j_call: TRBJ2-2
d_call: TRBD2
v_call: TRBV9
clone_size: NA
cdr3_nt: TGTGCCAGCAGCGCCCCTAGCGGGGGGGCTGCCGGGGAGCTGTTTTTT
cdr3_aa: CASSAPSGGAAGELFF

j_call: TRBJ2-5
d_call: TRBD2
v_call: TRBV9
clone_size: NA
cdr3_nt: TGTGCCAGCAGCGCCCGGACTAGCGGGGAGACCCAGTACTTC
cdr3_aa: CASSARTSGETQYF

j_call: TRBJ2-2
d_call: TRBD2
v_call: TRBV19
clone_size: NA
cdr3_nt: TGTGCCAGTAGTCCCCCGGGGAGGGTGGACACCGGGGAGCTGTTTTTT
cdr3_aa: CASSPPGRVDTGELFF

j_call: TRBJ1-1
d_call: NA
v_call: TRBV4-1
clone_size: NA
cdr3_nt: TGCGCCAGCAGCCTGTACAGGGCTGACACTGAAGCTTTCTTT
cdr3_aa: CASSLYRADTEAFF

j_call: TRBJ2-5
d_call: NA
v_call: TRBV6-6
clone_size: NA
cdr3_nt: TGTGCCAGCAGCCCGTTTTCGAGGTTGATAGAGACCCAGTACTTC
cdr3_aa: CASSPFSRLIETQYF

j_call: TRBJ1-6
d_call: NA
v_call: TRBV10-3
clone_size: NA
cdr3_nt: TGTGCCATCAGTGAGTCACAGGGATTAGGTTCACCCCTCCACTTT
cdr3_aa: CAISESQGLGSPLHF

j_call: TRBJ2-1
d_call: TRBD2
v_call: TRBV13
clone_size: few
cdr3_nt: TGTGCCAGCAGCCAAGTTTTAGGACTAGCAGTAAGCTCCTACAATGAGCAGTTCTTC
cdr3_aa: CASSQVLGLAVSSYNEQFF

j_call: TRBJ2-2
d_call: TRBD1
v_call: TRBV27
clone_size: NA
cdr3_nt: TGTGCCAGCAGTTCGAGACAGGGGTTGGTGCTGTTTTTT
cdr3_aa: CASSSRQGLVLFF

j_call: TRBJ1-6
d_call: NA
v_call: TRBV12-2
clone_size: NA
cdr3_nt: TGTGCAAGTCGGGAGGGACAGGGGGCTTCACCCCTCCACTTT
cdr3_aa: CASREGQGASPLHF

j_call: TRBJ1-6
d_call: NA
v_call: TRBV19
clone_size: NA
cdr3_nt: TGTGCCAGTAGTATCCTCCTTCGGGATAATTCACCCCTCCACTTT
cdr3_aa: CASSILLRDNSPLHF

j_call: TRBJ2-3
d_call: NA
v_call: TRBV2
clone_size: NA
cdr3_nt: TGTGCCAGCAGGTCCCTACGAAGCACAGATACGCAGTATTTT
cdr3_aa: CASRSLRSTDTQYF

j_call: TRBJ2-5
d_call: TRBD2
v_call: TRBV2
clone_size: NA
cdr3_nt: TGTGCCAGCAGTGGACTAGCGGGGACTCAAGAGACCCAGTACTTC
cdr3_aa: CASSGLAGTQETQYF

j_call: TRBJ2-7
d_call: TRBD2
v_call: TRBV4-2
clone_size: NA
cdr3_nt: TGTGCCAGCAGCCAAGTTAGCGGGGGGAGCTCCTACGAGCAGTACTTC
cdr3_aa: CASSQVSGGSSYEQYF

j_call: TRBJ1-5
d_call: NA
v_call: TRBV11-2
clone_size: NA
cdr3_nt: TGTGCCAGCAGCTTAGACAGACTCAGTCAGCCCCAGCATTTT
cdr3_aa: CASSLDRLSQPQHF

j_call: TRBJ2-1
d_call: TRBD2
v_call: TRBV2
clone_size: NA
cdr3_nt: TGTGCCAGCAGTGACCCTAGCGGGAGCTCCTACAATGAGCAGTTCTTC
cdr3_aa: CASSDPSGSSYNEQFF

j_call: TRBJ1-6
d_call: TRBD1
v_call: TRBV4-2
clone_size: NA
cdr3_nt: TGTGCCAGCAGCCAAGAAACAGGGGTCTGGTCACCCCTCCACTTT
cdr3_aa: CASSQETGVWSPLHF

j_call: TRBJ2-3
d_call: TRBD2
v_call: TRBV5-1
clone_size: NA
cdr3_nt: TGCGCCAGCAGCTCCCTCGGGGGCGGGGGGGCGAAAAGCACAGATACGCAGTATTTT
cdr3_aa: CASSSLGGGGAKSTDTQYF

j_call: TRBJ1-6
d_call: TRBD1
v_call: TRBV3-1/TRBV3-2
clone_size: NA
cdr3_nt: TGTGCCAGCAGCGACCGGGACAGGGGGCTCTCACCCCTCCACTTT
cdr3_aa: CASSDRDRGLSPLHF

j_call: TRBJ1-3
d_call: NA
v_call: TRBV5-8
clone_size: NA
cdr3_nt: TGTGCCAGCAGCTCGCGGGTTTCAGGAAACACCATATATTTT
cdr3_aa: CASSSRVSGNTIYF

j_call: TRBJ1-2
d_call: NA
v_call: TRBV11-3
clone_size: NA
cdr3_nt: TGTGCCAGCAGCTTAGGGTCGGCAGCGGGTGGCTACACCTTC
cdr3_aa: CASSLGSAAGGYTF

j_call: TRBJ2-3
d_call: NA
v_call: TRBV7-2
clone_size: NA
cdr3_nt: TGTGCCAGCAGCGAAGACAGATTAAGGGGACACGATACGCAGTATTTT
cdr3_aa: CASSEDRLRGHDTQYF

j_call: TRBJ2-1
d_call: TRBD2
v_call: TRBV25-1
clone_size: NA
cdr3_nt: TGTGCCAGCAGTGAGCCCGGGACTAGCGGGAGGGCGCGTGAGCAGTTCTTC
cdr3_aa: CASSEPGTSGRAREQFF

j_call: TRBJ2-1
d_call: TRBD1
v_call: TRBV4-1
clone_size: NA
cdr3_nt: TGCGCCAGCAGCCAAGATAACAGGGGGGTCTACAATGAGCAGTTCTTC
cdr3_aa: CASSQDNRGVYNEQFF

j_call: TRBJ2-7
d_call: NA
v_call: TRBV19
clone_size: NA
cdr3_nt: TGTGCCAGTAGCAAGACAGCCAGACCCTACGAGCAGTACTTC
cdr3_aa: CASSKTARPYEQYF

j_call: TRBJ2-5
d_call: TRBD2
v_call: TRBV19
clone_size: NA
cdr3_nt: TGTGCCAGTAGTCTACAGCGGGAGGGGGAGACCCAGTACTTC
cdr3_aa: CASSLQREGETQYF

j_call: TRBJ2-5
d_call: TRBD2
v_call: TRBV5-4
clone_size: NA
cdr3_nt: TGTGCCAGCAGCACCGGGACTAGCTACGAGACCCAGTACTTC
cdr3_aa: CASSTGTSYETQYF

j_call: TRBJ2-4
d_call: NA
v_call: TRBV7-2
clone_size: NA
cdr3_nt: TGTGCCAGCAGCTTAGTGTCAGGGACCAAAAACATTCAGTACTTC
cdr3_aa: CASSLVSGTKNIQYF

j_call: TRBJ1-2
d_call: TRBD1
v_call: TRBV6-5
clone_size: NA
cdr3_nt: TGTGCCAGCAGTCCCCAGGGGGAATATGGCTACACCTTC
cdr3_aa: CASSPQGEYGYTF

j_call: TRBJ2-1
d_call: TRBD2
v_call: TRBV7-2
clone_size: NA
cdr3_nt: TGTGCCAGCAGCGCTAGCGGGAGCTCCTACAATGAGCAGTTCTTC
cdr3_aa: CASSASGSSYNEQFF

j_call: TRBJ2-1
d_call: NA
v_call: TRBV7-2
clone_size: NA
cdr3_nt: TGTGCCAGCACCACGAGTTTGGGGAGGTCGGATGAGCAGTTCTTC
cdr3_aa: CASTTSLGRSDEQFF

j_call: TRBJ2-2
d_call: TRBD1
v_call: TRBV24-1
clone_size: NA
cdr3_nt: TGTGCCACCAGTGATCCCGGCGACAGGGGAACCGGGGAGCTGTTTTTT
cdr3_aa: CATSDPGDRGTGELFF

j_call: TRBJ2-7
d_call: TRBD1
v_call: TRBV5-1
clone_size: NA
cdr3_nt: TGCGCCAGCAGCCCCCACGCCGGGACAGGGCACTACGAGCAGTACTTC
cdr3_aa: CASSPHAGTGHYEQYF

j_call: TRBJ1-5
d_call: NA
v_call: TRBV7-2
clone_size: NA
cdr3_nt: TGTGCCAGCAGCTTAGTCGGGGTATTGGGCACCAGGAGGAATCAGCCCCAGCATTTT
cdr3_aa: CASSLVGVLGTRRNQPQHF

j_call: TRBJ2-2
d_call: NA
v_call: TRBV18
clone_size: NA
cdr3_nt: TGTGCCAGCTCACGAGACGGGATGGGCACCGGGGAGCTGTTTTTT
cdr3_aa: CASSRDGMGTGELFF

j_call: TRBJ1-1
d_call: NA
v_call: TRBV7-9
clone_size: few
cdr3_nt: TGTGCCAGCAGCTTAGCGGGGGAGGGCACTGAAGCTTTCTTT
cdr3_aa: CASSLAGEGTEAFF

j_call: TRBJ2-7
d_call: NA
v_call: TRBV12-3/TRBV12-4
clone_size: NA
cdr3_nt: TGTGCCAGCAGTGGACGGGGATCCTACGAGCAGTACTTC
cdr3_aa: CASSGRGSYEQYF

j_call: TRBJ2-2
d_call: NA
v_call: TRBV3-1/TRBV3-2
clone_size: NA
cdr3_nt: TGTGCCAGCAGCCGGAGGGAGAGCACCGGGGAGCTGTTTTTT
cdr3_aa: CASSRRESTGELFF

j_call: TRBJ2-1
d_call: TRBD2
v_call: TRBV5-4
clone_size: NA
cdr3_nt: TGTGCCAGCAGCCTGGGACTAGCGGGTACCTCCTACAATGAGCAGTTCTTC
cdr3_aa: CASSLGLAGTSYNEQFF

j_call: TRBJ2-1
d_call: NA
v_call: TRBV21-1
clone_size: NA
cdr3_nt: TGTGCCAGCAGCAAAGACCCAGCGGTGACCAATGAGCAGTTCTTC
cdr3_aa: CASSKDPAVTNEQFF

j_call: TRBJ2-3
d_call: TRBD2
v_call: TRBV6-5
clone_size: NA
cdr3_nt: TGTGCCAGCAGACTAGCGGACTACAAGGATACGCAGTATTTT
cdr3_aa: CASRLADYKDTQYF

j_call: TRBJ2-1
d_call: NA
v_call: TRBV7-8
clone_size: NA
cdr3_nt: TGTGCCAGCAGCTTTGGGACTGTTGAGCAGTTCTTC
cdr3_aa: CASSFGTVEQFF

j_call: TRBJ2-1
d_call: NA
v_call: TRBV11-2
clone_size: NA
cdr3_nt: TGTGCCAGCAGCTTAGAACGCCTAGCCGCCAATGAGCAGTTCTTC
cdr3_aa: CASSLERLAANEQFF

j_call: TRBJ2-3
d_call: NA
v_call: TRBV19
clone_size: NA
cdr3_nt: TGTGCCAGCCAAAAGGCCTGGGGAGTTAGTACGCAGTATTTT
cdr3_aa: CASQKAWGVSTQYF

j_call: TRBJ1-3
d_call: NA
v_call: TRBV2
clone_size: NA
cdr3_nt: TGTGCCAGCAGTGTTGACGGGAAAGACACCATATATTTT
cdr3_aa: CASSVDGKDTIYF

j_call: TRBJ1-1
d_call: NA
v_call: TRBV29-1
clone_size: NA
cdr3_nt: TGCAGCGTCCAGACAGGTGGTGGCACTGAAGCTTTCTTT
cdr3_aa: CSVQTGGGTEAFF

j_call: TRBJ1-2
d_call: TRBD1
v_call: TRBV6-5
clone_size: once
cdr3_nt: TGTGCCAGCACCCCCTCTGGGACAGGGCCCTCGGGCTACACCTTC
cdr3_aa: CASTPSGTGPSGYTF

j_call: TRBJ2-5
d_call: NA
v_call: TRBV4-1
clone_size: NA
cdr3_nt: TGCGCCAGCAGCCAAGTAGCATCTCGGGAGACCCAGTACTTC
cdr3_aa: CASSQVASRETQYF

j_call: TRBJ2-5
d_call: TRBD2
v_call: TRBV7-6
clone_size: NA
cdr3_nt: TGTGCCAGCAGCTTGGGGGGGCAAGAGACCCAGTACTTC
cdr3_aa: CASSLGGQETQYF